These 21 T cell receptor beta chains were sequenced from one sample in a study of blood T cell repertoires in COVID-19. Method: immunoSEQ multiplex PCR; TCRdb's copy keeps in-frame clones and lacks some. This sample has more than 120,000 clones, with more than 80% found just once. The sequenced sample consisted of peripheral blood. The origin of the receptors is a human donor in a cohort sampled during active COVID-19.

The chain is built from TRBV4-2 and TRBJ1-6, with no clear D. Germline CDR1 and CDR2: LGHNA and YNFKEQ. The CDR3 consists of 16 residues. With 1 base removed from V and 0 bases from J, the gap between germline ends came to 7 bases. In nucleotides, the CDR3 is TGTGCCAGCAGCCAAGGTCAGGTCTCCTATAATTCACCCCTCCACTTT. Translating it yields CASSQGQVSYNSPLHF.

The J gene is TRBJ2-7, the V gene TRBV27; possible D gene TRBD1, 5 bases. The CDR3 has 13 residues. The V gene's germline CDR1 is MNHEY and CDR2 SMNVEV (reference sequence). The V and J ends lost 3 bases and 3 bases respectively, with 9 bases between them. The CDR3 sequence: CASSFGAVYEQYF. DNA of the CDR3: TGTGCCAGCAGTTTTGGGGCCGTCTACGAGCAGTACTTC.

The rearrangement uses TRBV3-1 (or the pseudogene TRBV3-2) and TRBJ2-7, with 10 bases aligning to TRBD2. The CDR3 spans 16 residues. Germline CDR1 is LGHDT and CDR2 is YNNKEL (reference sequence). The junction had 5 bases not matched to a gene; V was cut back by 0 bases and J by 3 bases. CDR3 loop: CASSQERLAGVYEQYF. The CDR3 DNA reads TGTGCCAGCAGCCAAGAAAGGCTAGCGGGGGTCTACGAGCAGTACTTC.

This clone has just one count. The rearrangement uses TRBV29-1 and TRBJ1-1; TRBD1 might be the D (6 bases). The germline CDR1 and CDR2 sequences are SQVTM and ANQGSEA. The ends were cut back, 3 bases at V and 4 bases at J, with 15 bases in the middle. The CDR3 totals 14 residues. CDR3 protein: CSVERTAAGTEAFF. As DNA, the CDR3 is TGCAGCGTTGAGAGGACAGCTGCAGGCACTGAAGCTTTCTTT.

This clone was counted between two and nine times. This chain uses TRBV3-1 (or the pseudogene TRBV3-2) with TRBJ1-2; weak D call: TRBD1 (6 bases). Trimming removed 5 bases at V and 1 base at J, with 11 bases between. The CDR3 has 14 amino acids. Germline values: CDR1 LGHDT, CDR2 YNNKEL (reference sequence). CDR3 region: CASSTGTLNYGYTF. The DNA for the CDR3 is TGTGCCAGCAGCACCGGGACACTTAACTATGGCTACACCTTC.

The CDR3 is CAISGPQAGGSTDTQYF. The CDR3 bases are TGTGCCATCAGTGGCCCCCAAGCGGGGGGCAGCACAGATACGCAGTATTTT. V and J are TRBV10-3 and TRBJ2-3, with TRBD2 matching over 9 bases. Germline assignment: CDR1 ENHRY and CDR2 SYGVKD. The CDR3 is made up of 17 amino acids. The junction had 8 bases not matched to a gene; V was cut back by 4 bases and J by 0 bases.

The chain employs TRBV6-2 or TRBV6-3 and TRBJ2-4; weak D call: TRBD1 (5 bases). CDR1 is MNHEY and CDR2 is SVGEGT in the germline V gene. V lost 5 bases to trimming and J lost 0 bases, with 14 bases between them. This CDR3 region has 16 residues. The CDR3 loop is CASSPRRGLAKNIQYF. CDR3 nucleotide sequence: TGTGCCAGCAGTCCCAGAAGGGGATTAGCCAAAAACATTCAGTACTTC.

The chain uses TRBV5-5 and TRBJ1-2; 9 bases match TRBD1. With V trimmed by 4 bases and J by 6 bases, 4 bases remained unmatched. The CDR3 length is 13 residues. CDR1 SGHKS and CDR2 YYEKEE come from the germline V gene (reference sequence). The CDR3 is CASSLTGGDGYTF. CDR3 coding DNA: TGTGCCAGCAGCCTCACAGGGGGCGATGGCTACACCTTC.

This rearrangement joins TRBV6-5 to TRBJ2-7, with 13 bases that match TRBD2. With 6 bases clipped from V and 3 bases from J, the junction kept 5 bases outside the gene matches. This CDR3 is 15 amino acids long. The germline gives CDR1 MNHEY, CDR2 SVGAGI. The CDR3 region is CASRRTSGGGYEQYF. The CDR3 region has the DNA TGTGCCAGCAGACGGACTAGCGGGGGAGGCTACGAGCAGTACTTC.

The chain joins TRBV2 to TRBJ2-3, with D perhaps TRBD1 (6 bases). V lost 3 bases, J lost 1 base, and 14 bases lay in between. Germline CDR1 reads SNHLY; CDR2 reads FYNNEI. CDR3 length equals 16 residues. CDR3 in amino acids: CASSETGMAGTDTQYF. The CDR3 DNA follows: TGTGCCAGCAGTGAGACAGGTATGGCCGGCACAGATACGCAGTATTTT.

This clone was recorded a few times. The J gene is TRBJ2-7, the V gene TRBV10-1, with D hard to call. Trimming took 6 bases from V and 3 from J, leaving 24 bases between them. The CDR3 is made up of 17 amino acids. Looked up from germline, CDR1 is WNHNN and CDR2 is SYGVQD (reference sequence). CDR3 protein: CASRSLPGPSFLYEQYF. The CDR3 DNA follows: TGCGCCAGCAGGAGCCTCCCGGGTCCTTCCTTCCTCTACGAGCAGTACTTC.

This clone showed up just a few times. V gene TRBV7-2 combines with J gene TRBJ2-4, with TRBD1 identical over 9 bases. This CDR3 spans 14 amino acids. Germline-derived CDR1 and CDR2 are SGHTA and FQGNSA. V gave up 5 bases and J gave up 5 bases; unmatched junction bases: 4. The CDR3 nucleotides read TGTGCCAGCAGCGCGGACAGGGGTCAAAACATTCAGTACTTC. The encoded protein is CASSADRGQNIQYF.

The chain links TRBV6-6 to TRBJ1-5; weak D call: TRBD1 (5 bases). Germline loops: CDR1 MNHNY, CDR2 SVGAGI (reference sequence). Trimming took off 0 bases at V and 5 bases at J, with 14 bases between the two ends. The CDR3 loop spans 16 amino acids. CDR3: CASSYSGRASDQPQHF. DNA for the CDR3: TGTGCCAGCAGTTACTCTGGCAGGGCCAGCGATCAGCCCCAGCATTTT.

The V and J genes are TRBV11-3 and TRBJ2-1, with 10 bases that match TRBD1. The trim removed 5 bases at V and 5 bases at J, leaving 6 bases unmatched. The CDR3 is 15 residues long. Germline CDR1 and CDR2: SGHNT and YENEEA. CDR3 in DNA: TGTGCCAGCAGCCCCGGGACAGGGGTGGACAATGAGCAGTTCTTC. Amino acid sequence: CASSPGTGVDNEQFF.

This clone was seen a few times. The J gene is TRBJ2-2, the V gene TRBV7-8; 8 bases line up with TRBD2. CDR3 length: 16 amino acids. Germline trimming cut 6 bases from V and 1 base from J; bases unmatched to any gene: 7. In germline, CDR1 is SGHVS, CDR2 FQNEAQ. Here the CDR3 reads CASRSTSGVNTGELFF. CDR3 nucleotides: TGTGCCAGCAGATCTACTAGCGGTGTGAACACCGGGGAGCTGTTTTTT.

This clone was seen a single time. Germline and junction disagree at one end, which may indicate a read error. This chain uses TRBV7-7 with TRBJ2-3; 7 nucleotides line up with TRBD2. The CDR3 is 20 residues long. Germline loops: CDR1 SSHAT, CDR2 FNYEAQ (reference sequence). The CDR3 loop is CASSLAPLGGSGYSTDTQYF. CDR3 bases: TGTGCTAGCAGCTTAGCCCCCTTGGGCGGGAGCGGTTATAGCACAGATACGCAGTATTTT.

This chain links TRBV6-1 with TRBJ2-2, with 8 bases aligning to TRBD1. V was pared by 2 bases and J by 4 bases, with 6 bases of the junction left unmatched. The CDR3 is 16 residues long. Germline CDR1 is MNHNS and CDR2 is SASEGT. CDR3 coding DNA: TGTGCCAGCAGTGAATCCCCGGACAGGGCCACCGGGGAGCTGTTTTTT. Translated: CASSESPDRATGELFF.

The chain joins TRBV14 to TRBJ2-1; D is ambiguous. The length of the CDR3 is 13 residues. Between the trimmed V and J ends, which lost 0 bases and 9 bases, there was a span of 9 bases. Per the germline V gene, CDR1 is SGHDN and CDR2 is FVKESK. The CDR3, as DNA: TGTGCCAGCAGCCAAGAGCGCAGCGCTGAGCAGTTCTTC. It yields the protein CASSQERSAEQFF.

This chain links TRBV7-9 with TRBJ2-7; TRBD1 might be the D (6 bases). V was cut by 1 base and J by 3 bases, with 10 bases left in between. CDR1 is SEHNR, CDR2 FQNEAQ, per germline (reference sequence). The CDR3 sequence is 14 residues long. CDR3 in amino acids: CASSLGGRNYEQYF. The CDR3 DNA is TGTGCCAGCAGCTTAGGGGGGCGCAACTACGAGCAGTACTTC.

The chain uses TRBV29-1 and TRBJ1-2, with no clear D. Between the trimmed V and J ends, which lost 3 bases and 2 bases, there was a span of 19 bases. Germline loops: CDR1 SQVTM, CDR2 ANQGSEA. The CDR3 extends over 16 amino acids. The CDR3 nucleotides read TGCAGCGTTGAGGTCCCAGATCGAGGATTGAACTATGGCTACACCTTC. Amino acids: CSVEVPDRGLNYGYTF.

The chain links TRBV28 to TRBJ2-7, with 7 positions matching TRBD2. V shed 5 bases, J shed 7 bases, and the junction held 11 bases outside the gene matches. The CDR3 is 14 amino acids. Germline V gene sequence: CDR1 MDHEN, CDR2 SYDVKM. CDR3 loop: CASSKAGTLREQYF. The CDR3 DNA follows: TGTGCCAGCAGTAAAGCGGGGACCCTACGAGAGCAGTACTTC.